This TCR beta chain stems from a study of cytomegalovirus exposure and HLA in healthy donors. With 5 bases clipped from V and 4 bases from J, the junction kept 12 bases outside the gene matches. Germline V gene data show CDR1 as MDHEN and CDR2 as SYDVKM. CDR3 size: 16 residues. General study results and limits: Researchers catalogued 150 or so TCR beta chains as cytomegalovirus-associated. Among immune exposure information, only CMV serostatus was available. By a later analysis, the bulk of CMV-associated TCR beta chains appeared HLA-restricted. Most TCR sequences showed up rarely, but some public TCRs showed up in many donors.

With respect to this clone: Its target is unknown.

Amplification used 60 Vbeta primers and 13 Jbeta primers. Clones were read by immunoSEQ multiplex PCR, and TCRdb kept only the in-frame ones, dropping some. The sample holds 90,000 to 150,000 clones, about three quarters seen once. The chain is built from TRBV28 and TRBJ2-3; TRBD1 matches 7 bases. Sequences were obtained from PBMCs. The clonotype comes from a woman in her thirties in good health and CMV-seropositive. Here the CDR3 reads CASSPGTVFLPDTQYF. DNA for the CDR3: TGTGCCAGCAGTCCCGGGACAGTGTTCCTCCCAGATACGCAGTATTTT.